This passage covers 25 T cell receptor beta chains from one sample sequenced in a study of T cell responses to AZD1222 COVID-19 vaccine. Only in-frame clones appear in the TCRdb table, and some are missing; sequencing was by immunoSEQ multiplex PCR. Of around 130,000 clones listed, 80% to 95% are singletons. Specimen: peripheral blood, collected 28 days after the second AZD1222 dose. These receptor sequences come from an adult who received the AZD1222 COVID-19 vaccine.

Only a few counts were recorded for this clone. The chain employs TRBV19 and TRBJ1-2; the D gene is possibly TRBD1 (6 bases). V shed 6 bases and J shed 0 bases, with 17 bases lying between them. The CDR3 has 16 residues. CDR1 is LNHDA and CDR2 is SQIVND in the germline V gene (reference sequence). This chain's CDR3 is CASRLDSSVANYGYTF. CDR3 nucleotide sequence: TGTGCCAGTAGGCTGGACAGCTCGGTAGCTAACTATGGCTACACCTTC.

The gene calls are TRBV19 and TRBJ1-2; D is undetermined. The CDR3 runs to 14 residues. Germline-derived CDR1 and CDR2 are LNHDA and SQIVND (reference sequence). V was shortened by 2 bases and J by 0 bases, with 7 bases between the two germline ends. CDR3 in amino acids: CASSITGPNYGYTF. The CDR3 nucleotides read TGTGCCAGTAGTATAACCGGGCCTAACTATGGCTACACCTTC.

The chain has TRBV6-2 or TRBV6-3 and TRBJ2-1; 14 nucleotides match TRBD2. The CDR3 has 16 residues. CDR1 and CDR2 (germline): MNHEY, SVGEGT. Losses at the gene ends were 4 bases for V and 5 bases for J; bases not matched to a gene: 4. The CDR3 reads CASSSWTSGRNNEQFF. As DNA, the CDR3 is TGTGCCAGCAGTTCGTGGACTAGCGGGAGGAACAATGAGCAGTTCTTC.

This rearrangement joins TRBV10-3 to TRBJ2-2; 12 bases line up with TRBD1. CDR3 length: 15 residues. Germline V gene sequence: CDR1 ENHRY, CDR2 SYGVKD. V shed 6 bases and J 8 bases; nucleotides not matched to a gene: 7. The CDR3 protein is CAISPGQGATGELFF. In DNA form, the CDR3 reads TGTGCCATCAGCCCGGGACAGGGGGCGACGGGGGAGCTGTTTTTT.

The V and J genes are TRBV19 and TRBJ2-3; 11 bases are shared with TRBD1. This CDR3 comprises 14 residues. Germline V lookup: CDR1 LNHDA, CDR2 SQIVND (reference sequence). V lost 6 bases, J lost 1 base, and 0 bases stayed unmatched. The CDR3 loop is CASRDRGRTDTQYF. CDR3 nucleotides: TGTGCCAGTAGGGACAGGGGGCGCACAGATACGCAGTATTTT.

The chain has TRBV18 and TRBJ2-1; no reliable D call. The germline V gene has CDR1 KGHSH and CDR2 LQKENI. The CDR3 has 16 residues. The V end was cut by 2 bases, the J end by 0 bases, with 11 bases between. CDR3: CASSPLNAISYNEQFF. The CDR3, as DNA: TGTGCCAGCTCACCATTGAACGCCATCTCCTACAATGAGCAGTTCTTC.

The chain uses TRBV19 and TRBJ2-1; possible D gene TRBD2, 5 bases. The CDR3 loop spans 14 amino acids. Trimming left V 4 bases short and J 5 bases short, with 12 bases between. Per germline, CDR1 LNHDA and CDR2 SQIVND (reference sequence). The chain's CDR3 is CASSSGPANNEQFF. The CDR3 coding sequence is TGTGCCAGTAGTAGCGGGCCCGCCAACAATGAGCAGTTCTTC.

In its sample, this clone was seen once. The rearrangement links TRBV18 to TRBJ2-1; the D gene is possibly TRBD2 (6 bases). Germline V CDR1 and CDR2: KGHSH, LQKENI. Between the trimmed V and J ends, which lost 6 bases and 4 bases, there was a span of 10 bases. The CDR3 runs to 13 residues. The DNA of the CDR3 is TGTGCCAGCTCCGGGGAGGAATACAATGAGCAGTTCTTC. Translating gives CASSGEEYNEQFF.

The chain carries TRBV3-1 (or the pseudogene TRBV3-2) and TRBJ1-2; tentative D call: TRBD1 (5 bases). V lost 4 bases and J 4 bases, leaving 22 bases between the germline ends. CDR1 is LGHDT and CDR2 is YNNKEL in the germline V gene (reference sequence). The CDR3 has 17 amino acids. CDR3 bases: TGTGCCAGCAGCCTTCGGGAGGGGCACCTATTAGGCTATGGCTACACCTTC. Amino acid sequence: CASSLREGHLLGYGYTF.

The CDR3 region is CASSLRAGGLNSPLHF. In nucleotides, the CDR3 is TGTGCCAGCTCACTACGTGCGGGGGGCCTTAATTCACCCCTCCACTTT. This rearrangement joins TRBV18 to TRBJ1-6, with a weak D call TRBD1 (6 bases). The CDR3 runs 16 residues. Germline V gene sequence: CDR1 KGHSH, CDR2 LQKENI. V was shortened by 4 bases and J by 6 bases, with 16 bases between the two germline ends.

This clone was seen only once. The rearrangement links TRBV9 to TRBJ1-6; possible D gene TRBD1, 5 bases. The CDR3 is 16 residues long. Germline CDR1 is SGDLS and CDR2 is YYNGEE. Deletions cut 0 bases from V and 7 bases from J, with 14 bases between. The CDR3 region has the DNA TGTGCCAGCAGCGTAGGAGTAGGGGTTTCGAATTCACCCCTCCACTTT. It yields the protein CASSVGVGVSNSPLHF.

The chain is built from TRBV11-2 and TRBJ2-3; a weak D match, TRBD2 (6 bases). Germline V gene data show CDR1 as SGHAT and CDR2 as FQNNGV. The ends were cut back, 4 bases at V and 2 bases at J, with 7 bases in the middle. The CDR3 is made up of 13 amino acids. The DNA for the CDR3 is TGTGCCAGCAGCTGGGGGGACACAGATACGCAGTATTTT. The encoded protein is CASSWGDTDTQYF.

The CDR3 bases are TGTGCCTGGAGTAGTTTAGAGACGGGAGAGCAGTTCTTC. Translation: CAWSSLETGEQFF. The chain recombines TRBV30 with TRBJ2-1; D possibly corresponds to TRBD2 (5 bases). Between the trimmed V and J ends, which lost 2 bases and 10 bases, there was a span of 15 bases. CDR1 GTSNPN and CDR2 SVGIG come from the germline V gene (reference sequence). CDR3 length equals 13 residues.

V and J are TRBV7-9 and TRBJ1-4; no reliable D call. The CDR3 runs to 16 residues. CDR1 SEHNR and CDR2 FQNEAQ come from the germline V gene (reference sequence). Trimming took 2 bases from V and 0 from J, leaving 10 bases between them. CDR3 DNA sequence: TGTGCCAGCAGCTTACGGGGAATTTCAACTAATGAAAAACTGTTTTTT. The encoded protein is CASSLRGISTNEKLFF.

The rearrangement joins TRBV6-5 to TRBJ1-2; D is perhaps TRBD1 (6 bases). Germline values: CDR1 MNHEY, CDR2 SVGAGI. Deletions cut 6 bases from V and 6 bases from J, with 14 bases between. The CDR3 consists of 13 residues. CDR3 in amino acids: CASRVPGADGYTF. In DNA form, the CDR3 reads TGTGCCAGCAGAGTCCCGGGGGCCGATGGCTACACCTTC.

V gene TRBV11-2 combines with J gene TRBJ2-5; D not resolved. Germline V lookup: CDR1 SGHAT, CDR2 FQNNGV. V was trimmed by 2 bases and J by 5 bases, leaving 12 bases between them. The CDR3 runs to 14 residues. CDR3 region: CASSLWDMGETQYF. The CDR3 DNA reads TGTGCCAGCAGCTTATGGGATATGGGGGAGACCCAGTACTTC.

The V and J genes are TRBV2 and TRBJ1-1; 7 bases map to TRBD1. The CDR3 contains 14 residues. V lost 1 base to trimming and J lost 5 bases; unmatched junction nucleotides: 4. The germline CDR1 and CDR2 sequences are SNHLY and FYNNEI. The CDR3 DNA is TGTGCCAGCAGTGAAGGCAGGGGGTGGACTGAAGCTTTCTTT. This codes for CASSEGRGWTEAFF.

V is TRBV27 and J is TRBJ1-2; TRBD1 is a possible D gene (5 bases). Trimming took off 5 bases at V and 1 base at J, with 11 bases between the two ends. The CDR3 totals 14 residues. Germline V gives CDR1 MNHEY, CDR2 SMNVEV (reference sequence). CDR3 bases: TGTGCCAGCAGTCACCGAAGGGGTAACTATGGCTACACCTTC. This sequence encodes CASSHRRGNYGYTF.

Comment on this clone: This sample includes further DNA sequences coding for the same CDR3. This chain connects TRBV4-1 to TRBJ1-4; 7 nucleotides match TRBD1. With V trimmed by 1 base and J by 4 bases, 0 bases remained unmatched. From germline, CDR1 is MGHRA and CDR2 YSYEKL. The CDR3 totals 14 residues. CDR3 loop: CASSQGQGNEKLFF. CDR3 sequence (DNA): TGCGCCAGCAGCCAAGGACAGGGTAATGAAAAACTGTTTTTT.

V and J are TRBV2 and TRBJ1-1, with D uncertain. The CDR3 is made up of 15 amino acids. Germline V lookup: CDR1 SNHLY, CDR2 FYNNEI. V gave up 0 bases and J gave up 1 base, with 9 bases separating them. The CDR3 reads CASSEALERNTEAFF. In DNA form, the CDR3 reads TGTGCCAGCAGTGAAGCGCTAGAAAGGAACACTGAAGCTTTCTTT. The variable domain in full, with the rest retrieved from reference TRBV2 and TRBJ1-1, is EPEVTQTPSHQVTQMGQEVILRCVPISNHLYFYWYRQILGQKVEFLVSFYNNEISEKSEIFDDQFSVERPDGSNFTLKIRSTKLEDSAMYFCASSEALERNTEAFFGQGTRLTVV.

This chain uses TRBV4-1 with TRBJ2-1, with a weak D call TRBD2 (6 bases). This CDR3 has 15 residues. V was pared by 0 bases and J by 8 bases, with 14 bases between. Per the germline V gene, CDR1 is MGHRA and CDR2 is YSYEKL. The CDR3 nucleotides are TGCGCCAGCAGCCAAGAGTCCCTCGGGACTCATGAGCAGTTCTTC. Translation gives CASSQESLGTHEQFF.

V and J are TRBV6-5 and TRBJ1-2, with D possibly being TRBD1 (5 bases). This CDR3 is 15 amino acids long. Trimming shortened V by 9 bases and J by 4 bases, and 21 bases separated the two germline ends. Germline-derived CDR1 and CDR2 are MNHEY and SVGAGI. As DNA, the CDR3 is TGTGCCAGTACCACAGAAGGGGCGGGCACCTATGGCTACACCTTC. Protein sequence: CASTTEGAGTYGYTF.

The chain has TRBV11-3 and TRBJ2-5; 11 nucleotides line up with TRBD2. Germline lookup yields CDR1 SGHNT and CDR2 YENEEA. The CDR3 spans 16 residues. V shed 5 bases and J 5 bases; nucleotides not matched to a gene: 10. The DNA of the CDR3 is TGTGCCAGCAGCCGAGTAGCGGGAGGGCCCGGGGAGACCCAGTACTTC. It codes for CASSRVAGGPGETQYF.

The rearrangement links TRBV5-4 to TRBJ1-1; D unclear. The CDR3 contains 15 residues. CDR1 SGHNT and CDR2 YYREEE come from the germline V gene (reference sequence). Deletions cut 0 bases from V and 1 base from J, with 10 bases between. The CDR3 DNA reads as TGTGCCAGCAGCTTGGGGCGGCCGACGAACACTGAAGCTTTCTTT. It yields the protein CASSLGRPTNTEAFF.

The chain employs TRBV6-5 and TRBJ2-1; either TRBD1 or TRBD2 may fit D (5 bases each). The germline gives CDR1 MNHEY, CDR2 SVGAGI. The CDR3 length is 15 residues. V lost 0 bases and J 8 bases, leaving 14 bases between the germline ends. The CDR3 DNA is TGTGCCAGCAGTTACTCGGTCGGGGCGGGTGATGAGCAGTTCTTC. This gives the protein CASSYSVGAGDEQFF.